Reported below is one T cell receptor beta chain. Its antigen is undetermined. Only in-frame clones appear in the TCRdb table, and some are missing; sequencing was by immunoSEQ multiplex PCR. The sample lists 350,000 to 450,000 clones; 80% to 90% were seen once. The data are from a study of Ad26.COV2.S vaccination and SARS-CoV-2 variants. Documented treatment: 19 received Ad26.COV2.S at low or high dose, single or two shots; 5 received placebo; per-sample allocation not given. Vaccine and placebo recipients were sampled on day 63 after the first injection. Findings of the study overall: Recipients given vaccine exceeded placebo recipients in spike-specific TCR breadth.

Material: peripheral blood, obtained in a trial of Ad26.COV2.S vaccine versus placebo. This clonotype was sampled from a person aged 18 to 65 who received the Ad26.COV2.S COVID-19 vaccine or a placebo.

The CDR3: CASSQVGLAPYEQYF. CDR3 sequence (DNA): TGCGCCAGCAGCCAAGTTGGACTAGCGCCTTACGAGCAGTACTTC. The chain couples TRBV4-1 to TRBJ2-7, with 9 bases lining up with TRBD2. The germline V gene encodes CDR1 MGHRA and CDR2 YSYEKL. The CDR3 runs 15 residues. The junction had 5 bases not matched to a gene; V was cut back by 1 base and J by 4 bases.